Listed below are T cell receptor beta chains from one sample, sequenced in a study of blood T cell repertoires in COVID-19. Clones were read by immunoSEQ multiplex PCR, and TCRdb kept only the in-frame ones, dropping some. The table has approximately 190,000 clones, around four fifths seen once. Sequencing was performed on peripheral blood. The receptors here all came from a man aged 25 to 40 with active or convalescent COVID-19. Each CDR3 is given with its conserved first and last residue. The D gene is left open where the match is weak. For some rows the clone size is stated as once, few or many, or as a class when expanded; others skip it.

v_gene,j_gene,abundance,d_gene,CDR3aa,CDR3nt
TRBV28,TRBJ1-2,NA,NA,CASSLQNYGYTF,TGTGCCAGCAGTTTACAGAACTATGGCTACACCTTC
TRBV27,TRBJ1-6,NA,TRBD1,CASSLYSPRDRASSYNSPLHF,TGTGCCAGCAGTTTATATAGCCCCCGGGACAGGGCAAGCTCCTATAATTCACCCCTCCACTTT
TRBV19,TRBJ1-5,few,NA,CASSNREGNQPQHF,TGTGCCAGTAGTAACAGGGAAGGCAATCAGCCCCAGCATTTT
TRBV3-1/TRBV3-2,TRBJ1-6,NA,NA,CASSQDKALQENSPLHF,TGTGCCAGCAGCCAAGATAAAGCCCTACAGGAGAATTCACCCCTCCACTTT
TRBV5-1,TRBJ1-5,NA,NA,CASSLDGDSNQPQHF,TGCGCCAGCAGCCTGGACGGTGATAGCAATCAGCCCCAGCATTTT
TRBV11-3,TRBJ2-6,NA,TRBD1,CASTSGTGYSGANVLTF,TGTGCCAGCACCTCCGGGACAGGGTACTCTGGGGCCAACGTCCTGACTTTC
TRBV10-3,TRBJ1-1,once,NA,CAISDPGVGGGNTEAFF,TGTGCCATCAGTGACCCCGGGGTTGGGGGGGGGAACACTGAAGCTTTCTTT
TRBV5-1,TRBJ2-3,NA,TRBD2,CASSRGLAGVDTQYF,TGCGCCAGCAGCCGAGGACTAGCGGGAGTAGATACGCAGTATTTT
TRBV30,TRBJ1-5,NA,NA,CAWSGGRGQPQHF,TGTGCCTGGAGTGGGGGGCGGGGGCAGCCCCAGCATTTT
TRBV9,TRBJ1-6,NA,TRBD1,CASRHGTDNSPLHF,TGTGCCAGCAGGCACGGGACAGACAATTCACCCCTCCACTTT
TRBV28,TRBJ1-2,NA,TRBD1,CASSSRGRLGYTF,TGTGCCAGCAGTTCCAGGGGGAGGCTCGGCTACACCTTC
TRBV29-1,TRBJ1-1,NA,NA,CSVVPGDTEAFF,TGCAGCGTTGTACCGGGGGACACTGAAGCTTTCTTT
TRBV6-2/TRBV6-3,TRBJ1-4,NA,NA,CASSPSEKLFF,TGTGCCAGCAGTCCCTCCGAAAAACTGTTTTTT
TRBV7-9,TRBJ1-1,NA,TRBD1,CASSLDRAETEAFF,TGTGCCAGCAGTTTGGACAGGGCTGAAACTGAAGCTTTCTTT